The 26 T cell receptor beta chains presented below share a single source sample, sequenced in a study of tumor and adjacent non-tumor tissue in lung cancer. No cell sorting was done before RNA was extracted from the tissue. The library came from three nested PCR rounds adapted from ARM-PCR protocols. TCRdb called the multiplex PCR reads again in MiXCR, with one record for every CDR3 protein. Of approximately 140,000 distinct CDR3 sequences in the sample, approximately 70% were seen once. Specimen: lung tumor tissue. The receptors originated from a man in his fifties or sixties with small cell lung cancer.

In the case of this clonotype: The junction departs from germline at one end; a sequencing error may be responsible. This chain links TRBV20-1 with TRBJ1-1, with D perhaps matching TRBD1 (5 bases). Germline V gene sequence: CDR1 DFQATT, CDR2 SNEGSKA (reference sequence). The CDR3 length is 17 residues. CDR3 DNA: TGCAGCGCTAGAGATCTTCGACAGAGAGGGATGAACACTGAAGTCTTCTTT. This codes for CSARDLRQRGMNTEVFF.

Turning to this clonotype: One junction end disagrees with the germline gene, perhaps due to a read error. The CDR3 coding sequence is TGTGCCAGCAGACGCCCTAGCAAAGATACGCAGTATTTT. It encodes CASRRPSKDTQYF. V usage is TRBV6-5 and J usage is TRBJ2-3, with D possibly being TRBD2 (5 bases). Per germline, CDR1 MNHEY and CDR2 SVGAGI. The CDR3 consists of 13 residues.

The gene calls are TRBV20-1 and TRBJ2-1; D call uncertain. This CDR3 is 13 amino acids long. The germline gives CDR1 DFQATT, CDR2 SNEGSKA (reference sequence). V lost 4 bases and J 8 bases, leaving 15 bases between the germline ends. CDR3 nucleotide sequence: TGCAGTGCTATTAAAGGGTGGGAAGATGAGCAGTTCTTC. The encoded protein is CSAIKGWEDEQFF.

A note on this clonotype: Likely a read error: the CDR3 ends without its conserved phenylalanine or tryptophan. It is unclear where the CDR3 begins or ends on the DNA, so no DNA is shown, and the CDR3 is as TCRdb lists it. CDR3 region: CASINGLATNTGELLI. The V call is TRBV12-3 or TRBV12-4, the J call TRBJ2-2; TRBD2, the table's D call, was not compared with the DNA. From its first to its last residue, the CDR3 has 16 amino acids.

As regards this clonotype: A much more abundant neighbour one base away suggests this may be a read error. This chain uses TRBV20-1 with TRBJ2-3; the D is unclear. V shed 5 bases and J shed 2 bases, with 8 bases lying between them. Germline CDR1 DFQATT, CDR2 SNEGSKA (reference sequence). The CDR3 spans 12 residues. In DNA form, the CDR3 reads TGCAGTGCTTCTGACAACACAGATACGCAGTATTTT. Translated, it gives CSASDNTDTQYF.

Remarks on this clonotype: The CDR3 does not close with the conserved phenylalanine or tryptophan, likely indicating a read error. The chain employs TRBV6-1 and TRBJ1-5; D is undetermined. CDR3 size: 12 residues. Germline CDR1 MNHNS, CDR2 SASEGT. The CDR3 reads CASRTVDQPQHL. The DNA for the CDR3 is TGTGCCAGCAGGACGGTGGATCAGCCACAGCATCTT.

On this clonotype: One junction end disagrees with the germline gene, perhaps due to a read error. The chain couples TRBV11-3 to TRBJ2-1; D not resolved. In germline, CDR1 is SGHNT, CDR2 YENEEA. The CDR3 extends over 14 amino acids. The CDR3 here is CVSSLYAYYNGQFF. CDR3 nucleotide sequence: TGTGTCAGCAGCTTATACGCTTACTACAATGGGCAGTTCTTC.

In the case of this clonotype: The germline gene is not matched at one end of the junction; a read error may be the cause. As DNA, the CDR3 is TGCACAAGCAGCCCAGGAGGACAGGGGGCGGGTGGCTGCACCTTC. Translation gives CTSSPGGQGAGGCTF. The rearrangement links TRBV4-1 to TRBJ1-2; the match to TRBD1 covers 11 bases. The CDR3 is 15 residues long. Germline CDR1 MGHRA, CDR2 YSYEKL.

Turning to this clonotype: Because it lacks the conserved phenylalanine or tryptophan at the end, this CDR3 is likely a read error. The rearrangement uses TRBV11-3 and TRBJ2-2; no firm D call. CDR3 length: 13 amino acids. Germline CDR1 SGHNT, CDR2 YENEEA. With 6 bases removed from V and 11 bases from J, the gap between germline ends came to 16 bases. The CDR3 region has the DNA TGTGCCAGCAGTTTAAACCCAATGGGTGAGCTGTTTCTT. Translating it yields CASSLNPMGELFL.

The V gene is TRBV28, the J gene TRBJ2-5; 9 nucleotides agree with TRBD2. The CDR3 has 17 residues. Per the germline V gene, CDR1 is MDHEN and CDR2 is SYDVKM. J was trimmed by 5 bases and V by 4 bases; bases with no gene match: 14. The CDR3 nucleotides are TGTGCCAGCAGTTCCCGGGTAGTAGCGGGGGAGGAGGAGACCCAGTACTTC. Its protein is CASSSRVVAGEEETQYF.

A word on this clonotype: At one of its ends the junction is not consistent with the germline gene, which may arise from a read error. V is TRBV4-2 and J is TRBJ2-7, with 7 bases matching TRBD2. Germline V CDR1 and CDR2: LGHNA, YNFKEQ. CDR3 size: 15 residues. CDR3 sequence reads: CARSQPDREGDEQYF. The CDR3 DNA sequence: TGTGCCAGAAGCCAACCCGATAGGGAGGGCGACGAGCAGTACTTC.

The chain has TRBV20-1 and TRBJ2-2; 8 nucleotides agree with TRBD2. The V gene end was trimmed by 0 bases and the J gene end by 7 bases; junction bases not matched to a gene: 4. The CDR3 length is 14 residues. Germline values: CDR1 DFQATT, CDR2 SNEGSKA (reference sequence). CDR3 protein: CSARDRTSSGELFF. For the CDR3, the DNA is TGCAGTGCTAGAGATAGGACTAGCAGCGGGGAGCTGTTTTTT.

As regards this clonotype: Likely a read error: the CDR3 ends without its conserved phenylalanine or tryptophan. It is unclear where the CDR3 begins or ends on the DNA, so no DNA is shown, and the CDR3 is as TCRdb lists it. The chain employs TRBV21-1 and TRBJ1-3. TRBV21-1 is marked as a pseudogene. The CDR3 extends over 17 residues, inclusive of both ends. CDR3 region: CASSPGRPSHSGNTIYY.

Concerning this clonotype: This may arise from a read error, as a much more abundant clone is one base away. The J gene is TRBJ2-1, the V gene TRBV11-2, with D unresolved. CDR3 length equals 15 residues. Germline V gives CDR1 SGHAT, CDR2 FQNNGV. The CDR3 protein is CACSVAAAGYNEQFF. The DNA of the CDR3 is TGTGCCTGCAGCGTAGCTGCGGCTGGCTACAATGAGCAGTTCTTC. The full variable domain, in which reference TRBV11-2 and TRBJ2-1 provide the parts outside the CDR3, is EAGVAQSPRYKIIEKRQSVAFWCNPISGHATLYWYQQILGQGPKLLIQFQNNGVVDDSQLPKDRFSAERLKGVDSTLKIQPAKLEDSAVYLCACSVAAAGYNEQFFGPGTRLTVL.

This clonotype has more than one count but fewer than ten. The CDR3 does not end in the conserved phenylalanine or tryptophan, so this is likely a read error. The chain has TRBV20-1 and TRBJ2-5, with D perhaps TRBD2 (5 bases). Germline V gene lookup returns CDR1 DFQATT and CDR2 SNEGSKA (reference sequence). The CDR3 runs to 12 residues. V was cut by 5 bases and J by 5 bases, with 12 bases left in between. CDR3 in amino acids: CSARDSGETQYL. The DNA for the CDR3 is TGCAGTGCTCGCGACTCGGGGGAGACCCAGTACCTC.

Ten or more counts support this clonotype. CDR3 nucleotide sequence: TGTGCCAGCAGCCAAGATAGCCTCGGGACAAGGCGCTACGAGCAGTACTTC. As protein: CASSQDSLGTRRYEQYF. This rearrangement joins TRBV4-2 to TRBJ2-7; D may be TRBD1 (6 bases). V lost 0 bases, J lost 3 bases, and 18 bases lay in between. Germline V gives CDR1 LGHNA, CDR2 YNFKEQ. CDR3 length equals 17 residues.

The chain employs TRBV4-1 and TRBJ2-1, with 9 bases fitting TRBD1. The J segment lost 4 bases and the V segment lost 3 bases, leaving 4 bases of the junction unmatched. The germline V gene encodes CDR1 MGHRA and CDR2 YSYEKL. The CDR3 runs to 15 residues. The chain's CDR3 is CASSHTGTGYNEQFF. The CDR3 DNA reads TGCGCCAGCAGCCACACCGGGACAGGGTACAATGAGCAGTTCTTC.

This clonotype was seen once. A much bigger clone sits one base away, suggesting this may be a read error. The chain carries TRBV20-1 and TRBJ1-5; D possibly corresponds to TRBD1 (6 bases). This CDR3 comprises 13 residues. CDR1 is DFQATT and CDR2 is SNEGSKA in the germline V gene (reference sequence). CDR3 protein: CSAITGRGQSQHF. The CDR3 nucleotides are TGCAGTGCCATTACAGGGAGGGGTCAGTCCCAGCATTTT.

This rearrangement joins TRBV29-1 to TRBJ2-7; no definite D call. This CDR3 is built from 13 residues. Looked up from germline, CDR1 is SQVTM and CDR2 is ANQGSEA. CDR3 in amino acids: CSVGSQPSYKQYV. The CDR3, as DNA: TGCAGCGTTGGGAGTCAGCCCTCCTACAAGCAGTACGTC.

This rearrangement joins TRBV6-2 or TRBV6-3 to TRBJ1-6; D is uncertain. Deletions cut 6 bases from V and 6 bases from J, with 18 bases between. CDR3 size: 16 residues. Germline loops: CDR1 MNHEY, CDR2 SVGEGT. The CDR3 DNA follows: TGTGCCAGCAGCCGAGGGCGGGTTACAACTAATTCACCCCTCCACTTT. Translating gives CASSRGRVTTNSPLHF.

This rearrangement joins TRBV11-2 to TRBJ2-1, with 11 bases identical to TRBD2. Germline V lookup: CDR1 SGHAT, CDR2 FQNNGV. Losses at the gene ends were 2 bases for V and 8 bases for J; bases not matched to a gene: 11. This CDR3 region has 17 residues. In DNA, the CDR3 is TGTGCCAGCAGCTTAAGGCGGTATAGCGGGAGGGCCGATGAGCAGTTCTTC. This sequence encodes CASSLRRYSGRADEQFF.

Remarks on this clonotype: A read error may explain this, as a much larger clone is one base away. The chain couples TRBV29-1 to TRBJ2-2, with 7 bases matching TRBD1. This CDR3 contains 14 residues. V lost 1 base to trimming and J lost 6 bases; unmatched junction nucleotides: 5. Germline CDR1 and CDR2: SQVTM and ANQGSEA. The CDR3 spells CSVEGDRLPGELFF. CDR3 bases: TGCAGCGTTGAAGGGGACAGATTACCCGGGGAGCTGTTTTTT.

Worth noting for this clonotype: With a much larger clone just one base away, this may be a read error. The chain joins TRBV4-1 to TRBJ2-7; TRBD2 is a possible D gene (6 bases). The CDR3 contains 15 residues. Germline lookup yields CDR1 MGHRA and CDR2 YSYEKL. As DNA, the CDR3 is TGCGCCAGCAGCCGCGTCGCGGGACCCAGCTACGAGCTGTACTTC. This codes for CASSRVAGPSYELYF.

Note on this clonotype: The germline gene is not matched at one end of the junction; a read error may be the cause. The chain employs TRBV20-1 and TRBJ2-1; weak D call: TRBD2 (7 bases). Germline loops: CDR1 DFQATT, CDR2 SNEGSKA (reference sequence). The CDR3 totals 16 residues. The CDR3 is CSARALEGRGYNKQFF. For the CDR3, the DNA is TGCAGCGCCCGGGCATTAGAGGGGAGGGGGTACAATAAGCAGTTCTTC.

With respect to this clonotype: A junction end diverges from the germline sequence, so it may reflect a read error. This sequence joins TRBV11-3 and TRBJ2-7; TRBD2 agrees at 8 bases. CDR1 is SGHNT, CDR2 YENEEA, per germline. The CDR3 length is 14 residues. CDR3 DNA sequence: TGTGTCAGCAGCTTGGGACTAGTTACGTACGGGCAGTACTTC. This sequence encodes CVSSLGLVTYGQYF.

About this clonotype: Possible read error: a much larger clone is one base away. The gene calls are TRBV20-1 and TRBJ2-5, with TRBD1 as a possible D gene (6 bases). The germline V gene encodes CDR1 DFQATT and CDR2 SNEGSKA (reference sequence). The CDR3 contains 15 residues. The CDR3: CSARGLGQRQETQNF. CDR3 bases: TGCAGTGCTAGGGGGCTAGGACAGCGCCAAGAGACCCAGAACTTC.